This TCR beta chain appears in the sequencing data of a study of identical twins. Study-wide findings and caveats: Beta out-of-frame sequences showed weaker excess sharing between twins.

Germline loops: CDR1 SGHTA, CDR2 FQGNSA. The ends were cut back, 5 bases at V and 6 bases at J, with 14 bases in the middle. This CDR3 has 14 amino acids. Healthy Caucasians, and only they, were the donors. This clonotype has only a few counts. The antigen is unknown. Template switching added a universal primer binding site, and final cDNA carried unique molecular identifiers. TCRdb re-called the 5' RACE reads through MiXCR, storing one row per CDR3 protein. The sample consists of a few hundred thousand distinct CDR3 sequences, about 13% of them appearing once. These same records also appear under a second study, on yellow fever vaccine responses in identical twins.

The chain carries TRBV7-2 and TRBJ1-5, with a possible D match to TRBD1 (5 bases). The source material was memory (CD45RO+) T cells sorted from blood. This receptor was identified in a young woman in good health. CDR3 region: CASSPQEGLQPQHF. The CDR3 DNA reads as TGTGCCAGCAGCCCACAGGAAGGGCTTCAGCCCCAGCATTTT.